These 30 T cell receptor beta chains were all obtained from the same sample, sequenced in a study of PD-L1 blockade in urothelial cancer (dated by TCRdb to the late 2010s). The time point label here, explained by the study, means: peripheral blood 6 weeks after treatment start. Library construction relied on the immunoSEQ multiplex PCR assay. TCRdb mirrors the immuneACCESS table, restricted to in-frame sequences. Some clones are absent from its copies; in checked studies, under half trace to an unresolved V gene, and the reason for the others is unknown. In all, the sample holds under 150,000 clones, and about 89% of those were seen once. The ten biggest clones cover about 1.5% of the sample. The sample here was PBMCs, taken around atezolizumab (anti-PD-L1) treatment. Source of these receptors: a man in his 60s with urothelial cancer.

This clone was found a few times. The chain joins TRBV6-5 to TRBJ1-2, with D perhaps matching TRBD1 (6 bases). The CDR3 has 14 residues. The ends were cut back, 6 bases at V and 4 bases at J, with 15 bases in the middle. Germline loops: CDR1 MNHEY, CDR2 SVGAGI. The CDR3 DNA sequence: TGTGCCAGCAGCTCCGCAGGGGACGGCTATGGCTACACCTTC. This sequence encodes CASSSAGDGYGYTF.

The rearrangement uses TRBV9 and TRBJ2-3; the D gene is possibly TRBD2 (5 bases). CDR1 is SGDLS, CDR2 YYNGEE, per germline. Trimming took off 0 bases at V and 2 bases at J, with 16 bases between the two ends. The CDR3 covers 17 residues. In nucleotides, the CDR3 is TGTGCCAGCAGCGTAGAGGGCAGCGGAACCCCCACAGATACGCAGTATTTT. Protein sequence: CASSVEGSGTPTDTQYF.

CDR3 bases: TGTGCCAGCAGTCTTCAGGCATCTAACTATGGCTACACCTTC. Translating it yields CASSLQASNYGYTF. The rearrangement links TRBV28 to TRBJ1-2; D gene ambiguous. In germline, CDR1 is MDHEN, CDR2 SYDVKM. Trimming removed 5 bases at V and 0 bases at J, with 10 bases between. This CDR3 comprises 14 residues.

The chain recombines TRBV7-2 with TRBJ1-3; 10 bases map to TRBD1. Germline V CDR1 and CDR2: SGHTA, FQGNSA. After removal of 1 base from V and 2 bases from J, the junction contained 5 bases not matched to a gene. CDR3 length: 17 amino acids. The DNA for the CDR3 is TGTGCCAGCAGCTTAGGACAGGGGGCTAAGACTGGAAACACCATATATTTT. Translation gives CASSLGQGAKTGNTIYF.

This chain uses TRBV2 with TRBJ2-7; 10 positions agree with TRBD1. The J segment lost 2 bases and the V segment lost 6 bases, leaving 4 bases of the junction unmatched. CDR1 is SNHLY and CDR2 is FYNNEI in the germline V gene. The CDR3 covers 14 residues. CDR3 region: CASRPGQGPYEQYF. CDR3 nucleotide sequence: TGTGCCAGCAGGCCGGGACAGGGGCCCTACGAGCAGTACTTC.

J is TRBJ2-4 and V is TRBV5-5; 9 bases are a match to TRBD2. Germline CDR1 SGHKS, CDR2 YYEKEE (reference sequence). The CDR3 has 17 residues. Unmatched junction bases numbered 9, after V lost 0 bases and J lost 5 bases. Written as DNA, the CDR3 is TGTGCCAGCAGCTTGGGTGCGCTAGCGGGGATCCAAAACATTCAGTACTTC. Its translation: CASSLGALAGIQNIQYF.

The chain carries TRBV5-6 and TRBJ2-7; TRBD2 might be the D (6 bases). The CDR3 runs 12 residues. Germline CDR1 and CDR2: SGHDT and YYEEEE. Deletions cut 0 bases from V and 9 bases from J, with 10 bases between. CDR3 coding DNA: TGTGCCAGCAGCTTGGGGGGGGAAGGGCAGTACTTC. It is translated as CASSLGGEGQYF.

The chain combines TRBV2 with TRBJ1-1; 8 nucleotides line up with TRBD1. CDR3 size: 15 residues. J lost 0 bases, V lost 2 bases, and 2 bases had no gene match. Germline V gives CDR1 SNHLY, CDR2 FYNNEI. The CDR3 sequence: CASSEQGAMNTEAFF. CDR3 coding DNA: TGTGCCAGCAGTGAACAGGGGGCTATGAACACTGAAGCTTTCTTT.

The V call is TRBV28, the J call TRBJ2-7; 8 bases map to TRBD1. Germline CDR1 MDHEN, CDR2 SYDVKM. V gave up 1 base and J gave up 2 bases; unmatched junction bases: 7. The CDR3 has 16 amino acids. The CDR3 coding sequence is TGTGCCAGCAGTTTATCCGACAGGGGCCCCACCTACGAGCAGTACTTC. It codes for CASSLSDRGPTYEQYF.

The rearrangement joins TRBV28 to TRBJ2-2; no clear D. Germline loops: CDR1 MDHEN, CDR2 SYDVKM. V was cut by 10 bases and J by 5 bases, with 17 bases left in between. The CDR3 loop spans 14 amino acids. The CDR3 spells CATLSPARTGELFF. Written as DNA, the CDR3 is TGTGCCACCCTCTCACCAGCGAGGACCGGGGAGCTGTTTTTT.

The chain has TRBV5-1 and TRBJ2-7; TRBD2 matches at 14 bases. The V segment lost 4 bases and the J segment 0 bases; nucleotides outside the gene matches: 6. The CDR3 is made up of 17 amino acids. Germline CDR1 reads SGHRS; CDR2 reads YFSETQ. The chain's CDR3 is CASSQGLAGGPSYEQYF. As DNA, the CDR3 is TGCGCCAGCAGCCAAGGACTAGCGGGGGGCCCCTCCTACGAGCAGTACTTC.

As DNA, the CDR3 is TGTGCCAGCAGCACCGCGGGGGTCCTGTACAATGAGCAGTTCTTC. The encoded protein is CASSTAGVLYNEQFF. The genes are TRBV9 and TRBJ2-1, with 7 bases fitting TRBD2. V was clipped by 4 bases and J by 4 bases; unmatched bases: 8. This CDR3 has 15 amino acids. Germline loops: CDR1 SGDLS, CDR2 YYNGEE.

The gene calls are TRBV7-2 and TRBJ2-3; 12 bases match TRBD2. The CDR3 is 18 amino acids. Per the germline V gene, CDR1 is SGHTA and CDR2 is FQGNSA. The trim removed 5 bases at V and 5 bases at J, leaving 14 bases unmatched. The DNA for the CDR3 is TGTGCCAGCAGCCCACGAGGTCTAGCGGGGGGGCAGGGAGATACGCAGTATTTT. This codes for CASSPRGLAGGQGDTQYF.

V is TRBV5-1 and J is TRBJ2-7; D remains unclear. Germline values: CDR1 SGHRS, CDR2 YFSETQ. The V end lost 0 bases, the J end lost 3 bases, and 10 bases lay between the germline ends. There are 14 residues in the CDR3. DNA for the CDR3: TGCGCCAGCAGCTTGGCCCACAAAGACTACGAGCAGTACTTC. Amino acid sequence: CASSLAHKDYEQYF.

The chain has TRBV5-1 and TRBJ1-2; 7 positions agree with TRBD1. V was clipped by 0 bases and J by 9 bases; unmatched bases: 11. The CDR3 is 15 residues long. Germline assignment: CDR1 SGHRS and CDR2 YFSETQ. The CDR3 sequence is CASSLGTQTGLSYTF. The CDR3 DNA reads TGCGCCAGCAGCTTGGGAACACAGACAGGGCTCAGCTACACCTTC. Complete variable domain (other parts from reference TRBV5-1 and TRBJ1-2): KAGVTQTPRYLIKTRGQQVTLSCSPISGHRSVSWYQQTPGQGLQFLFEYFSETQRNKGNFPGRFSGRQFSNSRSEMNVSTLELGDSALYLCASSLGTQTGLSYTFGSGTRLTVV.

V usage is TRBV12-5 and J usage is TRBJ1-6; D perhaps matches TRBD1 (6 bases). Germline V gives CDR1 LGHNT, CDR2 FRNRAP. CDR3 length: 16 residues. Trimming shortened V by 7 bases and J by 1 base, and 14 bases separated the two germline ends. The CDR3 DNA sequence: TGTGCTAGTGCTTTACAGGGTGGTTCCTATAATTCACCCCTCCACTTT. Protein product: CASALQGGSYNSPLHF.

This clone was detected only once. The chain recombines TRBV7-7 with TRBJ2-1; weak D call: TRBD1 (5 bases). The CDR3 covers 15 residues. V lost 3 bases and J 0 bases, leaving 9 bases between the germline ends. Germline-derived CDR1 and CDR2 are SSHAT and FNYEAQ (reference sequence). The CDR3 loop reads CASSFRASSYNEQFF. CDR3 coding DNA: TGTGCCAGCAGCTTCAGGGCCAGCTCCTACAATGAGCAGTTCTTC.

This chain connects TRBV29-1 to TRBJ2-5, with 7 bases lining up with TRBD2. Germline CDR1 reads SQVTM; CDR2 reads ANQGSEA. J gave up 5 bases and V 6 bases, and 6 bases lay outside the gene matches. The CDR3 covers 12 residues. In DNA, the CDR3 is TGCAGCGTCATATGGGGGGGGGAGACCCAGTACTTC. Residues: CSVIWGGETQYF.

The genes are TRBV6-1 and TRBJ1-5; a weak D match, TRBD1 (6 bases). Germline CDR1 MNHNS, CDR2 SASEGT. Trimming removed 1 base from V and 7 bases from J, with 17 bases in between. The CDR3 spans 16 residues. The CDR3 here is CASSEGGWERGQPQHF. CDR3 DNA: TGTGCCAGCAGTGAAGGGGGGTGGGAGAGGGGGCAGCCCCAGCATTTT.

The rearrangement joins TRBV5-1 to TRBJ1-1; 8 bases match TRBD1. The length of the CDR3 is 14 residues. Germline CDR1 is SGHRS and CDR2 is YFSETQ. The J segment lost 5 bases and the V segment lost 2 bases, leaving 5 bases of the junction unmatched. The DNA of the CDR3 is TGCGCCAGCAGCTTCGCAGGGGGCGAAACTGAAGCTTTCTTT. This codes for CASSFAGGETEAFF.

The chain recombines TRBV19 with TRBJ2-4; 7 bases are shared with TRBD1. V was clipped by 0 bases and J by 8 bases; unmatched bases: 4. Germline lookup yields CDR1 LNHDA and CDR2 SQIVND (reference sequence). The CDR3 contains 14 residues. In DNA form, the CDR3 reads TGTGCCAGTAGTATAGAGGGACAGAGAGACATTCAGTACTTC. Protein product: CASSIEGQRDIQYF. Variable domain in full (rest from reference TRBV19 and TRBJ2-4): DGGITQSPKYLFRKEGQNVTLSCEQNLNHDAMYWYRQDPGQGLRLIYYSQIVNDFQKGDIAEGYSVSREKKESFPLTVTSAQKNPTAFYLCASSIEGQRDIQYFGAGTRLSVL.

This clone occurred a few times. The chain combines TRBV7-9 with TRBJ1-2; 7 bases map to TRBD1. The V segment lost 1 base and the J segment 6 bases; nucleotides outside the gene matches: 2. This CDR3 has 13 residues. Germline loops: CDR1 SEHNR, CDR2 FQNEAQ (reference sequence). In nucleotides, the CDR3 is TGTGCCAGCAGCTTAGAGACAGGGAATGGCTACACCTTC. This encodes CASSLETGNGYTF.

The chain recombines TRBV27 with TRBJ2-3, with 9 nucleotides matching TRBD2. This CDR3 is 16 amino acids long. The trim removed 3 bases at V and 1 base at J, leaving 5 bases unmatched. Germline V lookup: CDR1 MNHEY, CDR2 SMNVEV (reference sequence). The CDR3 DNA follows: TGTGCCAGCAGTTTTTATGGCGGGGGGGGCACAGATACGCAGTATTTT. This translates into CASSFYGGGGTDTQYF.

The rearrangement joins TRBV15 to TRBJ1-5; D unclear. Trimming pared 0 bases from V and 3 bases from J, leaving 12 bases between. Germline V gene sequence: CDR1 LNHNV, CDR2 YYDKDF (reference sequence). The CDR3 extends over 16 amino acids. The CDR3 DNA reads TGTGCCACCAGCAGAGATTACGAGGGAAACAATCAGCCCCAGCATTTT. This encodes CATSRDYEGNNQPQHF.

The rearrangement links TRBV28 to TRBJ2-1; 8 nucleotides agree with TRBD1. The CDR3 spans 15 residues. The V segment lost 6 bases and the J segment 7 bases; nucleotides outside the gene matches: 11. Germline V gene lookup returns CDR1 MDHEN and CDR2 SYDVKM. CDR3 residues: CASRTTPTGVNEQFF. DNA for the CDR3: TGTGCCAGCAGGACCACGCCGACAGGGGTAAATGAGCAGTTCTTC.

This clone occurred a few times. The CDR3 DNA reads as TGTGCCAGCGGTGGGGGGATTGCTAATGAAAAACTGTTTTTT. It is translated as CASGGGIANEKLFF. The gene calls are TRBV28 and TRBJ1-4; TRBD1 is a possible D gene (5 bases). CDR3 length: 14 residues. V lost 8 bases and J 3 bases, leaving 13 bases between the germline ends. The V gene's germline CDR1 is MDHEN and CDR2 SYDVKM.

The chain combines TRBV27 with TRBJ2-1, with a possible D match to TRBD2 (5 bases). Germline V CDR1 and CDR2: MNHEY, SMNVEV (reference sequence). The CDR3 spans 16 residues. V was trimmed by 3 bases and J by 0 bases, leaving 12 bases between them. The CDR3 nucleotides are TGTGCCAGCAGTTTGGACTTCCCGAGCTCCTACAATGAGCAGTTCTTC. It codes for CASSLDFPSSYNEQFF.

The genes are TRBV30 and TRBJ2-7; no reliable D call. CDR3 length: 12 residues. The V end lost 1 base, the J end lost 3 bases, and 7 bases lay between the germline ends. The germline V gene encodes CDR1 GTSNPN and CDR2 SVGIG (reference sequence). In DNA form, the CDR3 reads TGTGCCTGGAGTGGGGCGATCTACGAGCAGTACTTC. Protein sequence: CAWSGAIYEQYF.

The chain joins TRBV9 to TRBJ1-1, with D possibly being TRBD1 (5 bases). Trimming cost V 4 bases and J 4 bases, with 23 bases left between them. CDR1 is SGDLS and CDR2 is YYNGEE in the germline V gene. This CDR3 is built from 17 residues. CDR3 loop: CASSPGTEAPGGTEAFF. The CDR3 coding sequence is TGTGCCAGCAGCCCGGGGACGGAGGCACCCGGGGGCACTGAAGCTTTCTTT.

This sequence joins TRBV10-3 and TRBJ2-3; 9 bases agree with TRBD1. The CDR3 runs 14 residues. Germline V gene data show CDR1 as ENHRY and CDR2 as SYGVKD. V trimming: 9 bases; J trimming: 2 bases; junction bases outside the gene matches: 6. The CDR3 protein is CAISGTGLTDTQYF. The CDR3 bases are TGTGCCATATCCGGGACAGGGCTCACAGATACGCAGTATTTT.